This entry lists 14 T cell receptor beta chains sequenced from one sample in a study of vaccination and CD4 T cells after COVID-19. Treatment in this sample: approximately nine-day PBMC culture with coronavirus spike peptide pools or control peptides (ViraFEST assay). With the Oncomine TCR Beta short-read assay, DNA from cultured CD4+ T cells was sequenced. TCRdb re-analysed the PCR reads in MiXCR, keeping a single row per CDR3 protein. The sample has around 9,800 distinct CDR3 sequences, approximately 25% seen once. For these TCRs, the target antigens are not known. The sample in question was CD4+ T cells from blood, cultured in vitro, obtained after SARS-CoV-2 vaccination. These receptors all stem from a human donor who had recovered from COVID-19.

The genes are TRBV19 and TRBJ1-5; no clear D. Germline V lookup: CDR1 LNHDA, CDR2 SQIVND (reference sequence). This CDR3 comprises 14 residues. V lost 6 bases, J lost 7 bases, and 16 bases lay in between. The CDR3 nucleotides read TGTGCCAGTAGGCGACCGGAGTCCGGGCAGCCCCAGCATTTT. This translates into CASRRPESGQPQHF.

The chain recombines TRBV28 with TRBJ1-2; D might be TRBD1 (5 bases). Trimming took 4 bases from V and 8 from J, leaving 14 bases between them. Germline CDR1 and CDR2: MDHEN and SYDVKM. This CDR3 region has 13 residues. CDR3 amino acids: CASSSDGTGGYTF. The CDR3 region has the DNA TGTGCCAGCAGTTCGGACGGGACGGGAGGCTACACCTTC.

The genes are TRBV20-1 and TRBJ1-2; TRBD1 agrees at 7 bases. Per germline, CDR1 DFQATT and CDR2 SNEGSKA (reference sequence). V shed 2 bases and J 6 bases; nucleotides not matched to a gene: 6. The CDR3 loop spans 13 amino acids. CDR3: CSARPGTVNGYTF. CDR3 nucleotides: TGCAGTGCTAGACCCGGGACAGTAAATGGCTACACCTTC.

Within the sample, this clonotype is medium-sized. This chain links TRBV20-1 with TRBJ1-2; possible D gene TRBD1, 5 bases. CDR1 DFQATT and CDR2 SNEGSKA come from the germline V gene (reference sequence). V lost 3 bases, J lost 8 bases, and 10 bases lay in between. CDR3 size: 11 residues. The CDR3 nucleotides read TGCAGTGCTAGTGAGGGGTCCGGCTACACCTTC. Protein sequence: CSASEGSGYTF.

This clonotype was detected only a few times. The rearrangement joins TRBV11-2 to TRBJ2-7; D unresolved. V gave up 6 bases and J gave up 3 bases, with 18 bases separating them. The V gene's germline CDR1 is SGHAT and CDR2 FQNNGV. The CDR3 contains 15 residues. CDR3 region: CASSLGRATIYEQYF. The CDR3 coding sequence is TGTGCCAGCAGTCTCGGACGCGCCACGATCTACGAGCAGTACTTC.

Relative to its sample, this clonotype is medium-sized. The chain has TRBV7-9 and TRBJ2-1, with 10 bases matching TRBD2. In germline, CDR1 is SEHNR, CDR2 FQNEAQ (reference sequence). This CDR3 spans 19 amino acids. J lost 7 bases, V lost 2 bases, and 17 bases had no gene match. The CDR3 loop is CASSLTLRGAGGPSNEQFF. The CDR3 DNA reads TGTGCCAGCAGCTTAACCCTTAGGGGAGCGGGAGGGCCATCAAATGAGCAGTTCTTC.

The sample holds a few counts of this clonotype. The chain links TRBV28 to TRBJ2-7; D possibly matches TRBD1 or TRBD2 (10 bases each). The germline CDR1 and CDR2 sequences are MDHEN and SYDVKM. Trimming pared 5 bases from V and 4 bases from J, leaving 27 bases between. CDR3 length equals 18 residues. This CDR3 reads CASSAWGQGTSEAYEQYF. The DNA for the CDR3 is TGTGCCAGCAGTGCCTGGGGACAGGGGACTAGCGAAGCATACGAGCAGTACTTC.

The CDR3, as DNA: TGTGCCAGCAGTGAAAGGTCAGGGTTAAACTACGAGCAGTACTTC. It translates to CASSERSGLNYEQYF. This sequence joins TRBV6-1 and TRBJ2-7; a weak D match, TRBD1 (5 bases). The CDR3 has 15 amino acids. V was cut by 2 bases and J by 3 bases, with 14 bases left in between. Germline V gene data show CDR1 as MNHNS and CDR2 as SASEGT.

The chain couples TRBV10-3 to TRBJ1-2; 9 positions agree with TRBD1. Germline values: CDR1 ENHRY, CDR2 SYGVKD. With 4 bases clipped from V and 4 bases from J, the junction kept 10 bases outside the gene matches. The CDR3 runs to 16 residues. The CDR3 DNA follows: TGTGCCATCAGTGGGGGACAGGGTGGCGCCGGCTATGGCTACACCTTC. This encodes CAISGGQGGAGYGYTF.

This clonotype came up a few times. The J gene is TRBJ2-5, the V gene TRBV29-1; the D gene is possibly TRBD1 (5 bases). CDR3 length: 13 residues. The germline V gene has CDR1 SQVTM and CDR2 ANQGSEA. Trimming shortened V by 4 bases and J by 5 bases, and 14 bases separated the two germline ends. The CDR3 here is CSVGYSGHETQYF. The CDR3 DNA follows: TGCAGCGTTGGTTATTCAGGGCACGAGACCCAGTACTTC.

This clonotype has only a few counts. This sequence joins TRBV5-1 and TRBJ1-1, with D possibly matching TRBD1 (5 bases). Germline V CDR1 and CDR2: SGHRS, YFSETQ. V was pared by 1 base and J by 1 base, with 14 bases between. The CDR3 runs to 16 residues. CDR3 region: CASSLLPGPSNTEAFF. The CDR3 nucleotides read TGCGCCAGCAGCTTGTTACCGGGGCCATCGAACACTGAAGCTTTCTTT.

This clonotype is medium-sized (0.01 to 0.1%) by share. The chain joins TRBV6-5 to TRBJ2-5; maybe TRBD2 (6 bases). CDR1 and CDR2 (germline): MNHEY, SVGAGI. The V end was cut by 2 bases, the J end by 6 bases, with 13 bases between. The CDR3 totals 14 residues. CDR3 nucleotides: TGTGCCAGCAGTTACCCGGGAGCTGGGAAGACCCAGTACTTC. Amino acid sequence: CASSYPGAGKTQYF.

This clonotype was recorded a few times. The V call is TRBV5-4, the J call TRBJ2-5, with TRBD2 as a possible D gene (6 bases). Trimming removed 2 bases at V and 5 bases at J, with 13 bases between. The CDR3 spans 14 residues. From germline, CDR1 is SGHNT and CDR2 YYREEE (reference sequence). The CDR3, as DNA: TGTGCCAGCAGCTTTGATTCTGGGGGGGAGACCCAGTACTTC. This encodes CASSFDSGGETQYF.

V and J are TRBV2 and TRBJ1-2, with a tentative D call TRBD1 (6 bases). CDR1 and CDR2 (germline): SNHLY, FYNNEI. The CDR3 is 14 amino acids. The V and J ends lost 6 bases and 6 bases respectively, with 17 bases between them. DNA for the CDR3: TGTGCCAGCAGGCTCGGGACGGGGGGCGATGGCTACACCTTC. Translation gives CASRLGTGGDGYTF.